A selection of T cell receptor beta chains follows, all from one sample in a study of Ad26.COV2.S vaccination and SARS-CoV-2 variants. Clones were sequenced by immunoSEQ multiplex PCR, and TCRdb holds only the in-frame ones, with some missing. The sample includes about 680,000 clones, approximately 88% of them seen just once. The source material was peripheral blood, sampled in a trial of Ad26.COV2.S vaccine versus placebo. All receptors come from a person between 18 and 65 years old who received the Ad26.COV2.S COVID-19 vaccine or a placebo. Each CDR3 is given with its conserved first and last residue. A D gene is named only where the DNA matches it firmly. Size values are once, few and many counts, or a class for expanded clones, and some rows have none.

v_gene	j_gene	abundance	d_gene	CDR3nt	CDR3aa
TRBV7-7	TRBJ2-5	.	.	TGTGCTAGCAGCCCGACGGCCAACCGGGAGACCCAGTACTTC	CASSPTANRETQYF
TRBV5-1	TRBJ1-4	.	TRBD1	TGCGCCAGCAGCTTGGCCGGGACAGGGGCGAATGAAAAACTGTTTTTT	CASSLAGTGANEKLFF
TRBV28	TRBJ2-7	.	TRBD1	TGTGCCAGCAGTCGCGACAGGGTAACCTCCTACGAGCAGTACTTC	CASSRDRVTSYEQYF
TRBV21-1	TRBJ1-4	.	.	TGTGCCAGCAGCAAAAGCCTCCTCGCGGCAGGGGGTGGGGTTAAACTGTTTTTT	CASSKSLLAAGGGVKLFF
TRBV7-9	TRBJ2-1	.	TRBD2	TGTGCCAGCACCAAGGGACTAGCGGGAGTGCTATGGGAGCAGTTCTTC	CASTKGLAGVLWEQFF
TRBV24-1	TRBJ2-5	.	.	TGTGCCACCAGTGATGCAGGGACGGAGACCCAGTACTTC	CATSDAGTETQYF
TRBV4-3	TRBJ2-7	once	TRBD2	TGCGCCAGCAGCCAAGGAGGAGCGGGGGGGTTATACGAGCAGTACTTC	CASSQGGAGGLYEQYF
TRBV5-1	TRBJ1-4	.	.	TGCGCCAGCAGTCGAACTAATGAAAAACTGTTTTTT	CASSRTNEKLFF
TRBV6-5	TRBJ1-1	.	.	TGTGCCAGCAGTTACGAGGGTGGGCGTCCTGAAGCTTTCTTT	CASSYEGGRPEAFF
TRBV11-2	TRBJ2-1	.	TRBD2	TGTGCCAGCAGCCCCTCCCCCGGGACTACGGTCGATGAGCAGTTCTTC	CASSPSPGTTVDEQFF
TRBV13	TRBJ1-2	.	TRBD1	TGTGCCAGCAGCCTGACAGGGAGCGGTTGGGGCTACACCTTC	CASSLTGSGWGYTF
TRBV10-3	TRBJ2-2	.	.	TGTGCCATCAGTGACACTTGGGAAGCCGGGGAGCTGTTTTTT	CAISDTWEAGELFF
TRBV5-1	TRBJ2-7	.	.	TGCGCCAGCAGCCCACAGGACTCCTACGAGCAGTACTTC	CASSPQDSYEQYF
TRBV6-6	TRBJ1-3	.	.	TGTGCCAGCCGGTTTGGGGGACCTCGAAACACCATATATTTT	CASRFGGPRNTIYF
TRBV7-9	TRBJ1-1	.	.	TGTGCCAGCGCGGGGGTAATGAACACTGAAGCTTTCTTT	CASAGVMNTEAFF
TRBV12-3/TRBV12-4	TRBJ2-3	once	.	TGTGCCAGCAGTTCGGAATACACAGATACGCAGTATTTT	CASSSEYTDTQYF
TRBV11-2	TRBJ2-2	.	.	TGTGCCAGCAGCTTGGACGGAAACACCGGGGAGCTGTTTTTT	CASSLDGNTGELFF
TRBV27	TRBJ2-7	.	.	TGTGCCAGCAGTTTTCTTGGGGCTCAGAACGAGCAGTACTTC	CASSFLGAQNEQYF
TRBV27	TRBJ1-3	.	.	TGTGCCAGCAGGACAACAGGGTCCGGAAACACCATATATTTT	CASRTTGSGNTIYF
TRBV12-1	TRBJ1-5	.	.	TGTGCCAGCGGAAGGGATAGCAATCAGCCCCAGCATTTT	CASGRDSNQPQHF
TRBV3-1/TRBV3-2	TRBJ2-3	.	TRBD1	TGTGCCAGCAGCCTAGGGACAGTCACAGATACGCAGTATTTT	CASSLGTVTDTQYF
TRBV5-4	TRBJ2-7	.	TRBD2	TGTGCCAGCAGCTGGGGGGGGAGGTACGAGCAGTACTTC	CASSWGGRYEQYF
TRBV7-3	TRBJ2-5	.	TRBD1	TGTGCCAGCAGCCCAGGGACAGGGGGCTGGGAGACCCAGTACTTC	CASSPGTGGWETQYF
TRBV5-1	TRBJ2-3	once	TRBD2	TGCGCCAGCAGCTTGACTAGCGGGGGCGCAGATACGCAGTATTTT	CASSLTSGGADTQYF
TRBV20-1	TRBJ2-1	.	TRBD2	TGCAGTGCTAGTGGAGGGCGGGGGGACAATGAGCAGTTCTTC	CSASGGRGDNEQFF
TRBV5-1	TRBJ2-6	.	.	TGCGCCAGCAGCTTCCAACAGACCTCTGGGGCCAACGTCCTGACTTTC	CASSFQQTSGANVLTF
TRBV27	TRBJ1-6	.	.	TGTGCCAGCAGTCCCCCCAGAGGCGGGGAGGCCCTCCACTTT	CASSPPRGGEALHF
TRBV30	TRBJ1-5	.	.	TGTGCCTGGAGTGTAGGAAGTTATAGCAATCAGCCCCAGCATTTT	CAWSVGSYSNQPQHF
TRBV3-1/TRBV3-2	TRBJ1-1	.	.	TGTGCCAGCAGCCAGGCCTCTATCAGCGGTACTGAAGCTTTCTTT	CASSQASISGTEAFF
TRBV5-1	TRBJ2-1	.	TRBD2	TGCGCCAGCAGCCCAAGGACTAGCGGGAGCCTTTACAATGAGCAGTTCTTC	CASSPRTSGSLYNEQFF
TRBV2	TRBJ2-1	once	.	TGTGCCAGCAGCCCCTTAAAGACTAATGAGCAGTTCTTC	CASSPLKTNEQFF
TRBV3-1/TRBV3-2	TRBJ2-7	.	TRBD1	TGTGCCAGCAGTCCCGACAGGGGAACCTACGAGCAGTACTTC	CASSPDRGTYEQYF
TRBV6-5	TRBJ1-1	.	.	TGTGCCAGCAGTTACATCTCCGGGCCTTTGAACACTGAAGCTTTCTTT	CASSYISGPLNTEAFF
TRBV10-2	TRBJ1-5	many	.	TGCGCCAGCAGTGATGGCAGGGAAAATCAGCCCCAGCATTTT	CASSDGRENQPQHF
TRBV4-2	TRBJ2-1	.	.	TGTGCCAGCAGCCAAAGGGGGGGGGCTCACTCCTACAATGAGCAGTTCTTC	CASSQRGGAHSYNEQFF
TRBV6-2/TRBV6-3	TRBJ2-7	.	.	TGTGCCAGCAGTTACGGCATTCCCGAGCAGTACTTC	CASSYGIPEQYF
TRBV2	TRBJ2-3	.	.	TGTGCCAGCAGCGCCAGTTCGAGCCGGGGTACGCAGTATTTT	CASSASSSRGTQYF